Presented here are 24 T cell receptor beta chains from one specimen sequenced in a study of T cells in Graves' hyperthyroidism and ophthalmopathy. TCR beta CDR3 sequences were amplified from RNA transcripts. TCR CDR3 regions were first amplified by RT-PCR with HTBI primers. TCRdb analysed the multiplex PCR reads with MiXCR anew, one entry per CDR3 protein. This sample has a few hundred thousand distinct CDR3 sequences, with 13% found just once. The source material was blood. These receptor sequences come from a man younger than 45 with Graves' hyperthyroidism that later progressed to Graves' ophthalmopathy.

This clonotype appeared many times. The rearrangement links TRBV28 to TRBJ1-5; the match to TRBD1 covers 7 bases. Germline trimming cut 6 bases from V and 4 bases from J; bases unmatched to any gene: 9. This CDR3 is built from 15 residues. Germline V gene sequence: CDR1 MDHEN, CDR2 SYDVKM. CDR3 region: CASRPSDRVNQPQHF. In DNA, the CDR3 is TGTGCCAGCAGGCCTAGTGACAGGGTGAATCAGCCCCAGCATTTT.

The rearrangement uses TRBV20-1 and TRBJ1-1, with D maybe TRBD1 (5 bases). The V gene's germline CDR1 is DFQATT and CDR2 SNEGSKA (reference sequence). CDR3 length: 15 residues. Trimming left V 5 bases short and J 0 bases short, with 16 bases between. In DNA form, the CDR3 reads TGCAGTGCTCCCGGGGGGAGCCCCGTGAACACTGAAGCTTTCTTT. Protein sequence: CSAPGGSPVNTEAFF.

This clonotype occurred a few times. The chain uses TRBV27 and TRBJ2-1; 7 bases are a match to TRBD1. Germline-derived CDR1 and CDR2 are MNHEY and SMNVEV (reference sequence). This CDR3 comprises 13 residues. The J segment lost 13 bases and the V segment lost 4 bases, leaving 10 bases of the junction unmatched. CDR3 DNA: TGTGCCAGCAGTTCTACAGGGGACCGTCCTCAGTTCTTC. Translated, it gives CASSSTGDRPQFF.

Points on this clonotype: Sequence at one end of the junction differs from germline and may be a read error. The chain links TRBV12-3 or TRBV12-4 to TRBJ1-2; the match to TRBD1 covers 12 bases. The CDR3 is 15 residues long. The CDR3 coding sequence is TGTGCCAGCAGTGTAGCCGGGACAGGGGGCGCAGGCTACACCTTC. Protein product: CASSVAGTGGAGYTF.

This clonotype came up many times. CDR3 residues: CASSLGTTRAVVNEQFF. In DNA form, the CDR3 reads TGTGCCAGCAGTTTAGGAACTACCCGGGCCGTTGTCAATGAGCAGTTCTTC. V is TRBV12-3 or TRBV12-4 and J is TRBJ2-1; D ambiguous. The V end was cut by 1 base, the J end by 6 bases, with 19 bases between. This CDR3 spans 17 amino acids.

This clonotype appeared a few times. Here the CDR3 DNA reads TGCAGCGTTTACAGGGGGCGAGGCTACACCTTC. The encoded protein is CSVYRGRGYTF. V is TRBV29-1 and J is TRBJ1-2, with 9 bases that match TRBD1. Germline V CDR1 and CDR2: SQVTM, ANQGSEA. CDR3 length: 11 residues. After removal of 5 bases from V and 8 bases from J, the junction contained 3 bases not matched to a gene. The whole variable domain, filled in from reference TRBV29-1 and TRBJ1-2, reads SAVISQKPSRDICQRGTSLTIQCQVDSQVTMMFWYRQQPGQSLTLIATANQGSEATYESGFVIDKFPISRPNLTFSTLTVSNMSPEDSSIYLCSVYRGRGYTFGSGTRLTVV.

This clonotype was counted many times. The chain is built from TRBV4-1 and TRBJ1-2; D is ambiguous. The germline V and J ends were trimmed by 3 bases and 3 bases, with 20 bases remaining between them. The CDR3 is 17 residues long. CDR1 is MGHRA, CDR2 YSYEKL, per germline. The CDR3 reads CASSHLKFLGSDYGYTF. Here the CDR3 DNA reads TGCGCCAGCAGCCATCTGAAGTTCCTGGGCTCTGACTATGGCTACACCTTC.

The V gene is TRBV19, the J gene TRBJ1-1; TRBD1 agrees at 8 bases. Germline assignment: CDR1 LNHDA and CDR2 SQIVND (reference sequence). The CDR3 consists of 16 residues. J gave up 0 bases and V 6 bases, and 9 bases lay outside the gene matches. The CDR3 region is CASSSDRGSMNTEAFF. CDR3 nucleotide sequence: TGTGCCAGTAGCTCTGACAGGGGATCTATGAACACTGAAGCTTTCTTT.

This clonotype appeared many times. V is TRBV10-3 and J is TRBJ2-7; TRBD1 matches at 7 bases. Germline CDR1 is ENHRY and CDR2 is SYGVKD. This CDR3 comprises 14 residues. J lost 5 bases, V lost 3 bases, and 7 bases had no gene match. CDR3 DNA sequence: TGTGCCATCAGTGATTCCCCAGACAGGGACGAGCAGTACTTC. Amino acid sequence: CAISDSPDRDEQYF.

As to this clonotype: A clone one base away is much larger, so this may be a read error. V and J are TRBV12-3 or TRBV12-4 and TRBJ1-1; tentative D call: TRBD1 (5 bases). CDR3 size: 14 residues. CDR3 DNA: TGTGCCAGCAATTTAAAGCGGGGCGTCACTGAAGCTTTCTTT. Its translation is CASNLKRGVTEAFF.

The chain recombines TRBV6-1 with TRBJ2-7; D is uncertain. CDR3 length: 12 residues. Trimming left V 3 bases short and J 3 bases short, with 6 bases between. Germline V gene lookup returns CDR1 MNHNS and CDR2 SASEGT. In DNA form, the CDR3 reads TGTGCCAGCAGTGAGCAAGTCTACGAGCAGTACTTC. This translates into CASSEQVYEQYF.

The chain carries TRBV24-1 and TRBJ2-2; 9 bases agree with TRBD1. The CDR3 runs to 16 residues. The V gene's germline CDR1 is KGHDR and CDR2 SFDVKD. The V segment lost 4 bases and the J segment 3 bases; nucleotides outside the gene matches: 5. The CDR3 region is CATSDGWDRDTGELFF. In DNA form, the CDR3 reads TGTGCCACCAGTGACGGCTGGGACAGGGACACCGGGGAGCTGTTTTTT.

Ten or more counts support this clonotype. The chain carries TRBV11-3 and TRBJ1-1; 7 bases fit TRBD1. The V gene's germline CDR1 is SGHNT and CDR2 YENEEA. Trimming cost V 3 bases and J 10 bases; bases outside gene matches: 11. The CDR3 runs to 14 residues. The CDR3 bases are TGTGCCAGCAGCTTCACAGGGGACGGTTCTGGAGCTTTCTTT. Translation: CASSFTGDGSGAFF.

This clonotype was seen at least ten times. This rearrangement joins TRBV6-1 to TRBJ1-5; D call uncertain. Germline V gives CDR1 MNHNS, CDR2 SASEGT. CDR3 length: 17 amino acids. Trimming stripped 4 bases from V and 3 bases from J, with 19 bases between. CDR3 nucleotide sequence: TGTGCCAGCAGTGTTTACAGAAGCGGCTCGATCAATCAGCCCCAGCATTTT. It specifies CASSVYRSGSINQPQHF.

In its sample, this clonotype was seen many times. The chain has TRBV7-2 and TRBJ2-1, with 7 bases fitting TRBD1. Trimming at V came to 6 bases and at J to 9 bases, leaving 8 bases not matched to a gene. CDR1 and CDR2 (germline): SGHTA, FQGNSA. The CDR3 length is 13 residues. For the CDR3, the DNA is TGTGCCAGCAGGCTGCGGACAGGAGGTGAGCAGTTCTTC. This translates into CASRLRTGGEQFF.

This clonotype was seen many times. The gene calls are TRBV6-1 and TRBJ2-2, with 8 bases matching TRBD1. In germline, CDR1 is MNHNS, CDR2 SASEGT. J gave up 7 bases and V 3 bases, and 10 bases lay outside the gene matches. This CDR3 is 16 amino acids long. CDR3 sequence reads: CASSDGQGLEIGELFF. The CDR3 bases are TGTGCCAGCAGTGACGGACAGGGCTTGGAGATCGGGGAGCTGTTTTTT.

The chain couples TRBV10-3 to TRBJ1-5, with 8 bases lining up with TRBD1. The CDR3 sequence is 19 residues long. Germline V gene data show CDR1 as ENHRY and CDR2 as SYGVKD. V was pared by 2 bases and J by 5 bases, with 17 bases of the junction left unmatched. CDR3 residues: CAISEPLVDRTGRDQPQHF. The CDR3 region has the DNA TGTGCCATCAGTGAGCCGCTTGTGGATCGGACAGGGAGGGATCAGCCCCAGCATTTT.

This clonotype was seen at least ten times. The chain carries TRBV9 and TRBJ2-7; D gene uncertain. The CDR3 extends over 14 amino acids. Germline V lookup: CDR1 SGDLS, CDR2 YYNGEE. With 0 bases removed from V and 4 bases from J, the gap between germline ends came to 11 bases. The CDR3 DNA is TGTGCCAGCAGCGTAGCCGGGCACTCTTACGAGCAGTACTTC. Residues: CASSVAGHSYEQYF.

At least ten counts were recorded for this clonotype. This sequence joins TRBV9 and TRBJ1-1; unclear D gene. The germline gives CDR1 SGDLS, CDR2 YYNGEE. V lost 0 bases, J lost 4 bases, and 10 bases lay in between. The CDR3 has 14 amino acids. This CDR3 is CASSVALGITEAFF. The CDR3 coding sequence is TGTGCCAGCAGCGTAGCTTTAGGGATCACTGAAGCTTTCTTT. The whole variable domain, filled in from reference TRBV9 and TRBJ1-1, reads DSGVTQTPKHLITATGQRVTLRCSPRSGDLSVYWYQQSLDQGLQFLIQYYNGEERAKGNILERFSAQQFPDLHSELNLSSLELGDSALYFCASSVALGITEAFFGQGTRLTVV.

The chain carries TRBV4-1 and TRBJ2-1; D is perhaps TRBD2 (5 bases). The CDR3 is 16 residues long. CDR1 and CDR2 (germline): MGHRA, YSYEKL. V was trimmed by 1 base and J by 10 bases, leaving 20 bases between them. CDR3 protein: CASSQGRAMSGIEQFF. CDR3 in DNA: TGCGCCAGCAGCCAAGGACGGGCGATGAGCGGCATAGAGCAGTTCTTC.

This clonotype was observed a handful of times. The chain couples TRBV20-1 to TRBJ2-2, with a possible D match to TRBD1 (6 bases). Per germline, CDR1 DFQATT and CDR2 SNEGSKA (reference sequence). Trimming took off 3 bases at V and 5 bases at J, with 10 bases between the two ends. CDR3 length: 13 residues. CDR3 bases: TGCAGTGCTAGGGACAGAGTTACCGGGGAGCTGTTTTTT. Translating gives CSARDRVTGELFF.

Only a few counts were recorded for this clonotype. The chain uses TRBV27 and TRBJ1-4, with D unresolved. The V and J ends lost 4 bases and 0 bases respectively, with 6 bases between them. Germline-derived CDR1 and CDR2 are MNHEY and SMNVEV (reference sequence). The CDR3 runs 14 residues. The DNA of the CDR3 is TGTGCCAGCAGTTCCATGGCAACTAATGAAAAACTGTTTTTT. Translation: CASSSMATNEKLFF.

This clonotype was observed at least ten times. The rearrangement uses TRBV6-1 and TRBJ2-7; D is ambiguous. The CDR3 is 13 residues long. The germline V and J ends were trimmed by 7 bases and 1 base, with 11 bases remaining between them. Germline V lookup: CDR1 MNHNS, CDR2 SASEGT. CDR3 DNA sequence: TGTGCCAGCAACCCCGGACGGTCCTACGAGCAGTACTTC. It codes for CASNPGRSYEQYF.

This clonotype was recorded at least ten times. DNA for the CDR3: TGCGCCAGCAGTCCAATTAGCGGGAGCTCCTACGAGCAGTACTTC. Amino acids: CASSPISGSSYEQYF. The chain combines TRBV5-1 with TRBJ2-7; 9 nucleotides match TRBD2. Germline V gene sequence: CDR1 SGHRS, CDR2 YFSETQ. The CDR3 contains 15 residues. The J segment lost 0 bases and the V segment lost 5 bases, leaving 6 bases of the junction unmatched.